These T cell receptor beta chains were read from a single sample in a study of human T cells and chemical hapten exposure. TCRdb re-called the RACE reads through MiXCR, storing one row per CDR3 protein. The table lists about 340,000 distinct CDR3 sequences, approximately 6.3% of them singletons. This specimen was whole blood, taken in connection with sensitization to the hapten diphenylcyclopropenone (DPC). The receptors originated from a woman in her late teens or twenties with alopecia areata. Some clones in this sample may be carry-over from other donors' samples. Each CDR3 is given with its conserved first and last residue. Fields, in order: D gene, clone size, V gene, J gene, CDR3 protein, CDR3 DNA. The D gene is left open where the match is weak. Not all rows give a size; the values are once, few, many and, for expanded clones, a class.

NA	many	TRBV6-5	TRBJ2-5	CASSQGAGTQYF	TGTGCCAGCAGTCAGGGTGCCGGCACCCAGTACTTC
NA	many	TRBV20-1	TRBJ2-3	CSALEKVVTQYF	TGCAGTGCTCTAGAGAAGGTTGTTACGCAGTATTTT
NA	few	TRBV10-3	TRBJ1-4	CAISDPTINEKLFF	TGTGCCATCAGTGACCCTACCATCAATGAAAAACTGTTTTTT
TRBD1	many	TRBV29-1	TRBJ1-2	CSVEPAGTVFYGYTF	TGCAGCGTTGAACCAGCCGGGACAGTCTTCTATGGCTACACCTTC
NA	many	TRBV6-5	TRBJ1-4	CASSYTANEKLFF	TGTGCCAGCAGTTACACAGCTAATGAAAAACTGTTTTTT
TRBD1	many	TRBV29-1	TRBJ1-5	CSVAGQVSGQPQHF	TGCAGCGTCGCGGGACAGGTTAGCGGTCAGCCCCAGCATTTT
NA	many	TRBV20-1	TRBJ2-2	CSARDFQGTPGELFF	TGCAGTGCTAGAGATTTTCAGGGTACGCCCGGGGAGCTGTTTTTT
TRBD1	few	TRBV6-5	TRBJ1-1	CASSYSLDRVRGTEAFF	TGTGCCAGCAGTTACTCCCTGGACAGGGTAAGAGGAACTGAAGCTTTCTTT
NA	many	TRBV6-2/TRBV6-3	TRBJ2-3	CASSFLRRGAIPNTQYF	TGTGCCAGCAGTTTCCTCCGTAGGGGGGCCATTCCAAATACGCAGTATTTT
NA	many	TRBV12-3/TRBV12-4	TRBJ2-7	CASSHRNSYEQYF	TGTGCCAGCAGTCACAGGAACTCCTACGAGCAGTACTTC
TRBD1	NA	TRBV2	TRBJ1-1	CASSRRQGEAFF	TGTGCCAGCAGTCGGAGACAGGGTGAAGCTTTCTTT
NA	few	TRBV10-3	TRBJ2-1	CAISERNEQFF	TGTGCCATCAGTGAGCGTAATGAGCAGTTCTTC
NA	NA	TRBV6-5	TRBJ2-2	CASSSRLGGNTGELFF	TGTGCCAGCAGTTCCCGTCTAGGGGGGAACACCGGGGAGCTGTTTTTT
NA	NA	TRBV27	TRBJ1-6	CASSLSKGGSSPLHF	TGTGCCAGCAGTTTATCGAAAGGGGGGAGTTCACCCCTCCACTTT
NA	NA	TRBV6-6	TRBJ1-2	CASSSGLVPNYGYTF	TGTGCCAGCAGCTCCGGGCTGGTTCCTAACTATGGCTACACCTTC
TRBD1	NA	TRBV7-6	TRBJ1-4	CASSPGQGGTPNEKLFF	TGTGCCAGCAGCCCTGGACAGGGTGGAACGCCTAATGAAAAACTGTTTTTT
NA	few	TRBV19	TRBJ2-7	CASSIAIRADYEQYF	TGTGCCAGTAGTATAGCCATTCGGGCCGACTACGAGCAGTACTTC
NA	NA	TRBV20-1	TRBJ2-7	CSARTHYEQYF	TGCAGTGCTAGAACCCACTACGAGCAGTACTTC
NA	few	TRBV20-1	TRBJ1-1	CSALGAGARVEAFF	TGCAGTGCTCTAGGGGCGGGGGCAAGGGTTGAAGCTTTCTTT